This T cell receptor beta chain was sequenced in a study of blood T cells in healthy people across ages. Overall study context: Template switching retrieved approximately one barcoded beta molecule for each two T cells.

The CDR3 is 17 residues long. Germline V gives CDR1 MDHEN, CDR2 SYDVKM. The junction had 11 bases not matched to a gene; V was cut back by 6 bases and J by 0 bases. This clonotype was recorded a few times. With a J-beta primer mix and a sample-barcoded 5' primer, a second PCR ran about 7 to 12 cycles. Each cDNA molecule was tagged by a template-switch adaptor with 12 random nucleotides. MiXCR, applied by TCRdb to the 5' RACE reads, yields one record per CDR3 protein. The table includes 800,000 to 950,000 distinct CDR3 sequences, under 35% detected once. The study drew donors from healthy Caucasian individuals in Russia aged about 6 to 90. In addition, the sample was reused for a study of T cells of mothers and their children. From that report: The TCR beta CDR3 read count exceeded 9.5 million for each mother and was several million for each child.

Sequenced: blood. The chain carries TRBV28 and TRBJ1-5; TRBD1 agrees at 7 bases. This sequence was found in a woman between 35 and 50 years old in good health. CDR3 nucleotide sequence: TGTGCCAGCAGATCTCCGGGACAGTATAATAGCAATCAGCCCCAGCATTTT. It is translated as CASRSPGQYNSNQPQHF. The full variable domain, with the rest looked up from reference TRBV28 and TRBJ1-5, is DVKVTQSSRYLVKRTGEKVFLECVQDMDHENMFWYRQDPGLGLRLIYFSYDVKMKEKGDIPEGYSVSREKKERFSLILESASTNQTSMYLCASRSPGQYNSNQPQHFGDGTRLSIL.